This T cell receptor (beta chain) is from a study of shared clonotypes between healthy human individuals. As for the study in general: The donors, a couple of women and a few men, were aged 18 to 49.

For every subset, genomic DNA was evenly distributed across several immunoSEQ plates. Among the unsorted PBMC samples, replicate PCRs used roughly 0.3 ug DNA, some 30,000 T cell genomes. Original processing notes: Filtering differed, since immunoSEQ gave only junction sequences and no quality scores. The assay was immunoSEQ multiplex PCR, and TCRdb's table has in-frame clones only and misses some. V, J and clone size reflect that table, while D and trimming were determined from the DNA. The sample consists of 500,000 to 650,000 clones, around three quarters of them appearing once. Trimming pared 5 bases from V and 1 base from J, leaving 12 bases between. The CDR3 totals 15 residues. Germline lookup yields CDR1 SGDLS and CDR2 YYNGEE.

Specimen: PBMCs. V gene TRBV9 combines with J gene TRBJ2-2, with a weak D call TRBD2 (6 bases). This TCR came from a middle-aged woman in good health. Some clones in this sample may be carry-over from other donors' samples. The CDR3 protein is CASSHFSGNTGELFF. The CDR3 DNA follows: TGTGCCAGCAGTCATTTTAGCGGGAACACCGGGGAGCTGTTTTTT.